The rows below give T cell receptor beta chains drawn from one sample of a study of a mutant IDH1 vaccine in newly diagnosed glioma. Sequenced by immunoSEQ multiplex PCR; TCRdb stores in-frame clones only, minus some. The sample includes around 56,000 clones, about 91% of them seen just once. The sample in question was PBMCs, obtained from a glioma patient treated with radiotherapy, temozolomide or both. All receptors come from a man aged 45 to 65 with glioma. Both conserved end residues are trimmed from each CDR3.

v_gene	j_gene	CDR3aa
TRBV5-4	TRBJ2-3	ASSLGIPSGGTTDTQY
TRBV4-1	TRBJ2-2	ASSQGELPTGELF
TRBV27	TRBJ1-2	ASPWGQGYGYT
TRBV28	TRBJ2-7	ASSFGEFTYEQY
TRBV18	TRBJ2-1	ASSPRTSGRAFNEQF
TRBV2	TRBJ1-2	ASSGGGAGNYGYT
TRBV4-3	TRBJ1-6	ASSQDEYTQTLH
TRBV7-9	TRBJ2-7	ASSSLDRGRHEQY
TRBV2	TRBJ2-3	ASSIDGGATDTQY
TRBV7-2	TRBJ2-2	ASSLGASGELF
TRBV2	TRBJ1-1	ASRRSSRNTEAF
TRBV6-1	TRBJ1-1	ASSEVRNTEAF
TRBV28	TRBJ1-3	ASTPSGSGNTIY
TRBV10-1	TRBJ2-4	ASSRGHKRVARAGQY
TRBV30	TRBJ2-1	AWNPSGSYNEQF
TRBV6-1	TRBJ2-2	ASSGSTGFGELF
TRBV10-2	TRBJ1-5	ASSDSDSNQPQH
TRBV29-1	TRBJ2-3	SVATSGDTDTQY
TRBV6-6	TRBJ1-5	ASSSQTELINQPQH
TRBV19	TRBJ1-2	ASIDPGSTNYGYT
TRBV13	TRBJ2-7	ASSLERDSYEQY
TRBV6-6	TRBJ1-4	ASLSRTNEKLF
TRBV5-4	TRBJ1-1	ASRTPDTEAF
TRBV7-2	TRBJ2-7	ASSLTGWVYEQY
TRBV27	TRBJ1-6	ASSFGIHLGVDSPLH
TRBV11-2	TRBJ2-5	ASSSRPDQREAQY